The T cell receptor beta chain under discussion was sequenced for a study of shared clonotypes between healthy human individuals. Trimming at V came to 4 bases and at J to 2 bases, leaving 7 bases not matched to a gene. The CDR3 extends over 16 amino acids. Germline V gene data show CDR1 as ENHRY and CDR2 as SYGVKD. The naive CD8 fraction comprised CD45RO-negative cells positively selected for CCR7 and excluded terminally differentiated effector memory CD45RA+ cells. Here immunoSEQ multiplex PCR was the method, and the copy in TCRdb shows in-frame clones only, minus some. The sample contains under 600,000 clones, roughly 98% of which appear only once.

The sequence came from a man aged 25 to 45 in good health. The chain carries TRBV10-3 and TRBJ2-7, with 11 bases identical to TRBD2. Sequenced material: naive CD8+ T cells sorted from blood. In DNA form, the CDR3 reads TGTGCCATCAGTGTCACGGGACTAGCGGAAACCTACGAGCAGTACTTC. Translated: CAISVTGLAETYEQYF.